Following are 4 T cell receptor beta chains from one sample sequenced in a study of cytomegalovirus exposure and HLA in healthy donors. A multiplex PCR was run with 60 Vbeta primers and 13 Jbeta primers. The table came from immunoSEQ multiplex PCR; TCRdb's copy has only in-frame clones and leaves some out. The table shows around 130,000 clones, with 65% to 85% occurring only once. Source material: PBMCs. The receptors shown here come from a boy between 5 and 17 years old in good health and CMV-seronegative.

The CDR3: CAWNRGGGPYGTEAFF. The CDR3 DNA sequence: TGTGCCTGGAACAGGGGCGGCGGGCCATACGGCACTGAAGCTTTCTTT. V gene TRBV30 combines with J gene TRBJ1-1; TRBD1 aligns across 7 bases. The CDR3 contains 16 residues. The V and J ends lost 4 bases and 4 bases, in that order; junction bases with no gene match: 15. Looked up from germline, CDR1 is GTSNPN and CDR2 is SVGIG (reference sequence).

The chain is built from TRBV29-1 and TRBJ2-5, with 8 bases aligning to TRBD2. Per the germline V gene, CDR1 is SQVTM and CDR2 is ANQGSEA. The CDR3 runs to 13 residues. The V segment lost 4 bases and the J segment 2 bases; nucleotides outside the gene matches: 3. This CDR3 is CSVGTSGQETQYF. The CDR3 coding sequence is TGCAGCGTTGGAACTAGCGGACAAGAGACCCAGTACTTC.

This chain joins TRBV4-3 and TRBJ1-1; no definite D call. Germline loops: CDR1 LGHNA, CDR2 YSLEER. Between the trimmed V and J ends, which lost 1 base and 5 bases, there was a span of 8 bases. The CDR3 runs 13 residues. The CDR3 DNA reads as TGCGCCAGCAGCCAAGGTAGTGCAACTGAAGCTTTCTTT. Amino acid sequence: CASSQGSATEAFF.

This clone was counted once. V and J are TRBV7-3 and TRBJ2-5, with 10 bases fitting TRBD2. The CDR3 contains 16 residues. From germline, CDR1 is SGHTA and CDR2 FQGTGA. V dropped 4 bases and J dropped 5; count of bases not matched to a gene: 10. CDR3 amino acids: CASSSGLASLGETQYF. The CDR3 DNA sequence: TGTGCCAGCAGCTCGGGACTAGCGAGCTTAGGGGAGACCCAGTACTTC.